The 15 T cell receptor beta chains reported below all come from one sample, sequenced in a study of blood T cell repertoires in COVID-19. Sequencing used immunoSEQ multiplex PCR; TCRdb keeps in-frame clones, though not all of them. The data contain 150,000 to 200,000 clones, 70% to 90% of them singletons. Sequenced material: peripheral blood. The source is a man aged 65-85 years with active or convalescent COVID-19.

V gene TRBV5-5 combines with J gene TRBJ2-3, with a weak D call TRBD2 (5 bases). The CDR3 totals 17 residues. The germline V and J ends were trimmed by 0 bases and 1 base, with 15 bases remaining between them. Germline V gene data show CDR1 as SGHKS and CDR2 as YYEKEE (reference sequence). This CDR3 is CASSLAGLRRGTDTQYF. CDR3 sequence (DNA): TGTGCCAGCAGCTTGGCGGGGTTGAGGCGTGGCACAGATACGCAGTATTTT.

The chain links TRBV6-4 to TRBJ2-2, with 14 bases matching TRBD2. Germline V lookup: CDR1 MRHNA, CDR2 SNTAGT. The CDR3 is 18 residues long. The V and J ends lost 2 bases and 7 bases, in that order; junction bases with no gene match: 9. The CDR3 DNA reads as TGTGCCAGCAGTGACGAGACTAGCGGGAGGGCCAGGGGCGGGGAGCTGTTTTTT. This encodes CASSDETSGRARGGELFF.

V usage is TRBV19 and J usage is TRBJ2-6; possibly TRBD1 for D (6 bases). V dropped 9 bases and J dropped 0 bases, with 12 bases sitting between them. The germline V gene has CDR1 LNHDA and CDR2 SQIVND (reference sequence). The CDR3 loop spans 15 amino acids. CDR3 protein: CASGQTFSGANVLTF. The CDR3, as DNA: TGTGCCAGCGGACAGACTTTCTCTGGGGCCAACGTCCTGACTTTC.

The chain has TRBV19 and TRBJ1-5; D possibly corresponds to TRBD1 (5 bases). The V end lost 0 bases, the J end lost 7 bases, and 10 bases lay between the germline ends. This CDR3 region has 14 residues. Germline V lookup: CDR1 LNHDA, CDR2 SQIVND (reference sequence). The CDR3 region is CASSIDLGAQPQHF. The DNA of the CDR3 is TGTGCCAGTAGTATAGATCTAGGGGCACAGCCCCAGCATTTT. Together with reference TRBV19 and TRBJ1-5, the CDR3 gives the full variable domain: DGGITQSPKYLFRKEGQNVTLSCEQNLNHDAMYWYRQDPGQGLRLIYYSQIVNDFQKGDIAEGYSVSREKKESFPLTVTSAQKNPTAFYLCASSIDLGAQPQHFGDGTRLSIL.

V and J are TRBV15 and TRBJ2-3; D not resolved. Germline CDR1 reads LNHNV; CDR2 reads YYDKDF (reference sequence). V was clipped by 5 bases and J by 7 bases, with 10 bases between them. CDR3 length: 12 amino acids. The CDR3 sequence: CATSQVYNTQYF. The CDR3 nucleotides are TGTGCCACCAGCCAGGTATATAATACGCAGTATTTT.

The CDR3 protein is CASSLSSRQGGGYTF. CDR3 DNA sequence: TGCGCCAGCAGCTTGTCCTCCAGACAGGGCGGGGGCTACACCTTC. The chain carries TRBV5-1 and TRBJ1-2; 7 nucleotides match TRBD1. The V segment lost 1 base and the J segment 8 bases; nucleotides outside the gene matches: 11. CDR3 length: 15 amino acids. Per the germline V gene, CDR1 is SGHRS and CDR2 is YFSETQ.

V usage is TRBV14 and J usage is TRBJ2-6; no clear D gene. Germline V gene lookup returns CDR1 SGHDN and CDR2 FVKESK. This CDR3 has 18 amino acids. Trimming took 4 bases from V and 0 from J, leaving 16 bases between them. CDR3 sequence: CASSPQIGALSGANVLTF. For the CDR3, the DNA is TGTGCCAGCAGCCCCCAGATAGGAGCCCTCTCTGGGGCCAACGTCCTGACTTTC.

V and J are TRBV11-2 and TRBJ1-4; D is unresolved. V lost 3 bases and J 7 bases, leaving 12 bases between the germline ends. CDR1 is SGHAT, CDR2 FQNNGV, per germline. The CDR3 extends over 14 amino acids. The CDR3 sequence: CASSFGVRGEKLFF. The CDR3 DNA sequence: TGTGCCAGCAGCTTCGGGGTCCGGGGTGAAAAACTGTTTTTT.

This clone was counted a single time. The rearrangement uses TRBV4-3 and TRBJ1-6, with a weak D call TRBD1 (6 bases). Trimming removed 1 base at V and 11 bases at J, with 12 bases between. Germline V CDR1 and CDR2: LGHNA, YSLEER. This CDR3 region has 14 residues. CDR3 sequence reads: CASSQGTVSAPLHF. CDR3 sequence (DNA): TGCGCCAGCAGCCAAGGGACAGTAAGTGCACCCCTCCACTTT.

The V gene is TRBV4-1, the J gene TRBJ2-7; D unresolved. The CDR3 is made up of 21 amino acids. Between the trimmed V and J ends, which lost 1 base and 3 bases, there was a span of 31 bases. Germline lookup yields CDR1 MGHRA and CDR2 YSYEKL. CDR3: CASSQVKYFSEYSRRSYEQYF. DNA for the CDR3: TGCGCCAGCAGCCAAGTTAAATACTTTTCTGAGTACTCGAGGCGGAGCTACGAGCAGTACTTC.

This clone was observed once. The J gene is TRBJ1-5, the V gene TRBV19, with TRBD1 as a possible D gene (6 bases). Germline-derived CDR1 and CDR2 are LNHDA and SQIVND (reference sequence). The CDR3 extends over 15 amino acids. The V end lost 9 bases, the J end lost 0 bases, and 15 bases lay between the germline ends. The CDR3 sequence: CASRQGIYSNQPQHF. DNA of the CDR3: TGTGCCAGCCGCCAGGGGATTTATAGCAATCAGCCCCAGCATTTT.

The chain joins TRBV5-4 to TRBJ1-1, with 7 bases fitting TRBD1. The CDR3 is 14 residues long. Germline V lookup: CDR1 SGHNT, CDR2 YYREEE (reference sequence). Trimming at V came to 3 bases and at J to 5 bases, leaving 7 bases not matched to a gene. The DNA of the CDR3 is TGTGCCAGCAGCTATGACAGGGTAAGAACTGAAGCTTTCTTT. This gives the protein CASSYDRVRTEAFF.

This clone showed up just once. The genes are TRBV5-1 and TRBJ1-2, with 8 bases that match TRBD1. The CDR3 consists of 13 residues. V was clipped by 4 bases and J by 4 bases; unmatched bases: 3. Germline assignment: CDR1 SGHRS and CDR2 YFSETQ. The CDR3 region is CASSPGTGYGYTF. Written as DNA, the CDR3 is TGCGCCAGCAGCCCAGGGACAGGCTATGGCTACACCTTC. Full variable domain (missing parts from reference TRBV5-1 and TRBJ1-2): KAGVTQTPRYLIKTRGQQVTLSCSPISGHRSVSWYQQTPGQGLQFLFEYFSETQRNKGNFPGRFSGRQFSNSRSEMNVSTLELGDSALYLCASSPGTGYGYTFGSGTRLTVV.

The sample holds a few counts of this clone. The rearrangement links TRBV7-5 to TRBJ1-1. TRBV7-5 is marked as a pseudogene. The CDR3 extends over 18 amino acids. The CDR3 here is CARSPRRGSPVRNTEAFF. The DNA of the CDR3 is TGTGCCAGAAGCCCTAGGAGAGGGTCCCCAGTGAGGAACACTGAAGCTTTCTTT.

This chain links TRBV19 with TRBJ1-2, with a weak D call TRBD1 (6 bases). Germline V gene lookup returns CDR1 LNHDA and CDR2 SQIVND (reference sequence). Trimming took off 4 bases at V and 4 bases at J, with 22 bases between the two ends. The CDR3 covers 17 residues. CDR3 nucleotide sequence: TGTGCCAGTAGTAACCACTACAGGCAGGGGCTCGGCTATGGCTACACCTTC. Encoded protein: CASSNHYRQGLGYGYTF.